The TCR beta chain described here comes from a study of beta chain features in type 1 diabetes (dated by TCRdb to the late 2010s). Some background on the complete study: No differences in mean age, gender distribution, total cell number or subset yield were found between patients and healthy donors. Regulatory and stem cell-like memory subsets were obtained from only 8 patients and about 8 healthy donors, while naive and central memory subsets were obtained from all 28 donors. A total of approximately 100,000,000 sorted cells were examined across all samples, and the number of cells per subset was strongly correlated with RNA yield. The study compared the TCRB repertoires of sorted circulating CD4+ T cell subsets in recently diagnosed type 1 diabetes patients with those in matched healthy donors. The investigation overall reported the following: PCR may preferentially amplify shorter templates, but because patient and control samples were amplified and corrected together, any resulting skew would affect both groups equally. Naive, central memory and regulatory TCRB repertoires appeared to be more similar among patients than among healthy donors. Fewer insertions and more nucleotide deletions at VDJ recombination sites were observed in patients with type 1 diabetes, implying thymic rearrangement abnormalities. A moderate but significant shortening of TCRB CDR3 length was observed in type 1 diabetes patients in all four CD4+ subsets. Because cDNA was sequenced instead of genomic DNA, activated cells with high expression could be over-represented, although the groups did not differ in activation or CD3 levels. Because the HLA sub-analyses included only small numbers of individuals, any influence of HLA type on TCRB rearrangement was left unresolved.

Each donor gave one peripheral blood draw, averaging about 120 mL, which was collected into heparinised tubes. Using a panel that included CD45RO, CCR7, CD25, CD127, CD95 and CD27, naive, central memory, regulatory and stem cell-like memory CD4+ T cells were sorted on a BD FACSAria II. Purity was above 95% for every sorted population. Right away, PBMCs were isolated by Lymphoprep density gradient centrifugation and were stained directly, with no culture step. So that batch effects would be minimized, each experiment stained and sorted samples in pairs, pairing one healthy donor with one patient. Clipping removes 5 bases from V and 3 bases from J, with 4 as the unmatched junction base count. The CDR3 runs 13 residues from the cysteine to the phenylalanine. CDR3 DNA only is kept here, 39 bases in frame from base 1. CDR1 and CDR2, per the germline V gene (reference sequence), are MNHNY and SVGAGI. The High Capacity cDNA Reverse Transcription Kit was used to reverse transcribe all of the isolated RNA, meaning that expressed TCRB transcripts were what got sequenced. Deep immunoSEQ sequencing was applied to naive, central memory and regulatory T cell samples, giving an average of approximately 3.8 million total reads per sample. Sorted cells were lysed in RLT buffer and RNA was extracted with DNase-treated RNeasy Micro or Mini kits, depending on cell number. Each cell subset was processed on its own to prevent cross-contamination, while patient and healthy donor samples were processed together. TCRB sequences were amplified from cDNA with the immunoSEQ multiplex PCR, producing 87-bp fragments spanning the CDR3 region. The amplicons were sequenced using the Illumina HiSeq platform. Per the authors' processing: PCR bias was computationally corrected using synthetic template baselines, reads within Hamming distance 2 were collapsed, and singletons that could not be merged were discarded. Reads were aligned against IMGT so that V, D and J genes, CDR3 length and insertions or deletions at six rearrangement sites could be assigned. Within each subset, clonotype counts were normalized to the number of sorted cells before true diversity and Gini coefficients were calculated with the tcR R package. The overlap coefficient, calculated on TCRB nucleotide sequences, was used to measure repertoire sharing. Out-of-frame TCRB sequences from naive cells were analyzed to stand in for the pre-selection repertoire. The table was pulled from immuneACCESS by TCRdb, which kept in-frame rearrangements only. Such tables lose some clones; where checked, under half of the loss comes from unresolved V genes, and the rest has no known cause. V and J calls plus clone size are reproduced from that table; the DNA served to infer D and trimming. This sample lists 600,000 or so clones; approximately 13% were detected once. The top ten constitute more than 0.1% of the sample.

Concerning this clone itself: The target of this receptor is not known. No much larger clone exists at a distance of one base, and base qualities are not known.

The source is a man between 25 and 39 years old with type 1 diabetes. Material: naive CD4+ T cells from blood. Explained via the paper, the cell subset or site label denotes: true naive CD4+ T cells. The rearranged chain carries TRBV6-6 and TRBJ2-7; 7 junctional bases match TRBD1. The DNA reads TGTGCCAGCAGTCCCCGGACAGGCTACGAGCAGTACTTC. Its protein is CASSPRTGYEQYF.